Listed here are 16 T cell receptor beta chains from one sample, sequenced in a study of beta chain features in type 1 diabetes. General observations from the study: When Type 1 diabetes patients were examined, their TCRB CDR3s proved moderately but significantly shorter in all four CD4+ subsets.

Sequencing targeted expressed TCRB transcripts, as all isolated RNA had been reverse transcribed. Assay: immunoSEQ multiplex PCR; the TCRdb copy retains only in-frame clones and omits some. The sample includes 100,000 to 150,000 clones, approximately 10% seen only once; the top ten take 0.75%. Which antigens these TCRs recognize remains unknown. The sequencing sample was made of central memory CD4+ T cells from blood. These receptors were taken from a man between 25 and 39 years old with type 1 diabetes.

This sequence joins TRBV5-1 and TRBJ2-5; tentatively, D is TRBD1 (6 bases). Germline CDR1 reads SGHRS; CDR2 reads YFSETQ. Trimming shortened V by 2 bases and J by 2 bases, and 13 bases separated the two germline ends. The CDR3 extends over 15 amino acids. The CDR3: CASSLNSGTQETQYF. The CDR3 DNA sequence: TGCGCCAGCAGCTTAAATTCCGGGACACAAGAGACCCAGTACTTC. The full variable domain, its missing parts supplied by reference TRBV5-1 and TRBJ2-5, is KAGVTQTPRYLIKTRGQQVTLSCSPISGHRSVSWYQQTPGQGLQFLFEYFSETQRNKGNFPGRFSGRQFSNSRSEMNVSTLELGDSALYLCASSLNSGTQETQYFGPGTRLLVL.

V gene TRBV9 combines with J gene TRBJ2-3; no firm D call. CDR1 is SGDLS, CDR2 YYNGEE, per germline. V was pared by 2 bases and J by 6 bases, with 13 bases between. This CDR3 region has 14 residues. This chain's CDR3 is CASSVELLSDTQYF. The CDR3 DNA reads as TGTGCCAGCAGCGTTGAGCTATTATCGGATACGCAGTATTTT.

The chain is built from TRBV5-1 and TRBJ1-2; a possible D gene is TRBD1 (5 bases). V dropped 0 bases and J dropped 8 bases, with 17 bases sitting between them. Germline loops: CDR1 SGHRS, CDR2 YFSETQ. CDR3 length: 15 amino acids. DNA of the CDR3: TGCGCCAGCAGCTTGGACACGCCAGGGCCGCGGGGCTACACCTTC. Its protein is CASSLDTPGPRGYTF.

The CDR3 region is CASAMGDRNNEQFF. The CDR3 DNA sequence: TGTGCCAGTGCTATGGGGGACAGGAACAATGAGCAGTTCTTC. J is TRBJ2-1 and V is TRBV19, with 8 nucleotides matching TRBD1. Trimming removed 8 bases from V and 5 bases from J; junction bases left unmatched: 8. The CDR3 contains 14 residues. Germline CDR1 reads LNHDA; CDR2 reads SQIVND (reference sequence).

The CDR3, as DNA: TGTGCCATCAAGACAGGGGGGTCCACTGAAGCTTTCTTT. Translating gives CAIKTGGSTEAFF. J is TRBJ1-1 and V is TRBV6-6; 9 positions match TRBD1. Germline lookup yields CDR1 MNHNY and CDR2 SVGAGI (reference sequence). After removal of 10 bases from V and 4 bases from J, the junction contained 7 bases not matched to a gene. This CDR3 is 13 amino acids long.

J is TRBJ1-2 and V is TRBV4-3; 8 nucleotides agree with TRBD1. CDR1 LGHNA and CDR2 YSLEER come from the germline V gene. Losses at the gene ends were 0 bases for V and 6 bases for J; bases not matched to a gene: 6. CDR3 size: 15 residues. The CDR3 protein is CASSQDVGQGDGYTF. The CDR3 region has the DNA TGCGCCAGCAGCCAAGATGTAGGACAGGGTGATGGCTACACCTTC.

This clone was found a few times. This chain links TRBV5-1 with TRBJ1-3, with D unresolved. Germline lookup yields CDR1 SGHRS and CDR2 YFSETQ. CDR3 length: 15 amino acids. The V end was cut by 4 bases, the J end by 7 bases, with 18 bases between. The CDR3 is CASSISGSEENTIYF. CDR3 bases: TGCGCCAGCAGCATTTCCGGGAGCGAGGAGAACACCATATATTTT.

In this sample, this clone turned up many times. The V gene is TRBV7-2, the J gene TRBJ2-1; D is uncertain. Germline V lookup: CDR1 SGHTA, CDR2 FQGNSA. There are 12 residues in the CDR3. Trimming took off 0 bases at V and 10 bases at J, with 7 bases between the two ends. The CDR3 sequence is CASSLATGEQFF. CDR3 DNA sequence: TGTGCCAGCAGCTTAGCGACCGGGGAGCAGTTCTTC.

This chain uses TRBV7-9 with TRBJ1-5; D remains ambiguous. V lost 6 bases to trimming and J lost 1 base, with 10 bases between them. Germline V CDR1 and CDR2: SEHNR, FQNEAQ (reference sequence). This CDR3 is built from 14 residues. CDR3 bases: TGTGCCAGCAGTTTAACTACCAGCAATCAGCCCCAGCATTTT. As protein: CASSLTTSNQPQHF.

This clone was detected a few times. V and J are TRBV18 and TRBJ2-7, with 8 bases aligning to TRBD1. V trimming: 5 bases; J trimming: 6 bases; junction bases outside the gene matches: 18. This CDR3 has 17 residues. CDR1 is KGHSH and CDR2 is LQKENI in the germline V gene. The CDR3 DNA follows: TGTGCCAGCTCATCAGTGCCCCGAACAGGGGGACAAGGCGAGCAGTACTTC. Residues: CASSSVPRTGGQGEQYF.

This clone showed up just a few times. V and J are TRBV6-6 and TRBJ2-4, with 7 bases fitting TRBD2. The germline gives CDR1 MNHNY, CDR2 SVGAGI (reference sequence). The CDR3 covers 15 residues. Trimming at V came to 6 bases and at J to 4 bases, leaving 9 bases not matched to a gene. DNA for the CDR3: TGTGCCAGCAGCCAAGGTGGGGGGGGAAAAAACATTCAGTACTTC. This translates into CASSQGGGGKNIQYF.

The chain recombines TRBV30 with TRBJ2-3; 10 bases agree with TRBD2. The junction had 2 bases not matched to a gene; V was cut back by 5 bases and J by 9 bases. The CDR3 runs 11 residues. The germline V gene encodes CDR1 GTSNPN and CDR2 SVGIG (reference sequence). DNA for the CDR3: TGTGCCTGGTTACTAGCGGGGACGCAGTATTTT. Its protein product is CAWLLAGTQYF. The full variable domain, rest sourced from reference TRBV30 and TRBJ2-3, is SQTIHQWPATLVQPVGSPLSLECTVEGTSNPNLYWYRQAAGRGLQLLFYSVGIGQISSEVPQNLSASRPQDRQFILSSKKLLLSDSGFYLCAWLLAGTQYFGPGTRLTVL.

This clone showed up just a few times. The V call is TRBV18, the J call TRBJ2-7, with D possibly matching TRBD1 (5 bases). The ends were cut back, 6 bases at V and 0 bases at J, with 9 bases in the middle. Germline V gene data show CDR1 as KGHSH and CDR2 as LQKENI. The CDR3 spans 13 residues. DNA of the CDR3: TGTGCCAGCTCCCTACAGGTCTCCTACGAGCAGTACTTC. Protein: CASSLQVSYEQYF.

This clone was counted a few times. This chain links TRBV5-1 with TRBJ2-7, with 10 bases lining up with TRBD2. V was clipped by 3 bases and J by 6 bases; unmatched bases: 9. The germline gives CDR1 SGHRS, CDR2 YFSETQ. The CDR3 contains 15 residues. The CDR3 spells CASSYLAGAGGEQYF. The CDR3 coding sequence is TGCGCCAGCAGCTATCTAGCGGGGGCCGGCGGCGAGCAGTACTTC. Supplemented by reference TRBV5-1 and TRBJ2-7, the full variable domain reads KAGVTQTPRYLIKTRGQQVTLSCSPISGHRSVSWYQQTPGQGLQFLFEYFSETQRNKGNFPGRFSGRQFSNSRSEMNVSTLELGDSALYLCASSYLAGAGGEQYFGPGTRLTVT.

V is TRBV5-4 and J is TRBJ2-3; 8 nucleotides match TRBD2. The CDR3 consists of 14 residues. From germline, CDR1 is SGHNT and CDR2 YYREEE (reference sequence). Germline trimming cut 3 bases from V and 7 bases from J; bases unmatched to any gene: 7. The CDR3 region has the DNA TGTGCCAGCAGCTCCTGGACTAGCCAGTATACGCAGTATTTT. This codes for CASSSWTSQYTQYF.

This clone was seen only a few times. Other DNA sequences in the sample encode the same CDR3. The chain carries TRBV2 and TRBJ1-2; possible D gene TRBD1, 6 bases. The CDR3 loop spans 13 amino acids. Germline V gene sequence: CDR1 SNHLY, CDR2 FYNNEI. V lost 4 bases, J lost 4 bases, and 10 bases lay in between. The CDR3 reads CASSGTGSYGYTF. In nucleotides, the CDR3 is TGTGCCAGCAGTGGAACAGGGTCCTATGGCTACACCTTC.